Listed below are T cell receptor beta chains from one sample, sequenced in a study of T cell repertoires in cytomegalovirus infection. A single record per CDR3 protein comes from TCRdb applying MiXCR to the reads. The table has some 500,000 distinct CDR3 sequences, 25% to 35% seen once. Their antigen targets remain unknown. Specimen: cultured PBMCs, collected from culture after CMV antigen stimulation. The receptors come from a human donor in good health (CMV status not recorded). Some clones in this sample may be carry-over from other donors' samples. Both conserved end residues are part of each CDR3. The order of the fields is J gene, clone size, D gene, V gene, CDR3 protein, CDR3 DNA. A D gene is named only where the DNA matches it firmly. Clone size appears in some rows only: once, few, many, or a class for an expanded clone.

TRBJ1-4,few,TRBD1,TRBV7-9,CASSLGGQPKLFF,TGTGCCAGCAGCTTAGGGGGACAGCCGAAACTGTTTTTT
TRBJ1-1,many,-,TRBV7-2,CASSLARGQGNTEAFF,TGTGCCAGCAGCTTAGCGAGGGGTCAGGGGAACACTGAAGCTTTCTTT
TRBJ1-5,-,TRBD1,TRBV7-2,CASSLGTPTGSNQPQHF,TGTGCCAGCAGCCTAGGTACCCCGACAGGGAGCAATCAGCCCCAGCATTTT
TRBJ2-7,many,-,TRBV7-2,CASSLAFKSGPTYEQYF,TGTGCCAGCAGCTTAGCGTTTAAGAGCGGGCCTACCTACGAGCAGTACTTC
TRBJ2-1,-,TRBD2,TRBV12-3/TRBV12-4,CASSGTSGRGEQFF,TGTGCCAGCAGCGGGACTAGCGGGAGGGGTGAGCAGTTCTTC
TRBJ2-2,-,-,TRBV11-2,CASSSLGADGELFF,TGTGCCAGCAGCTCCCTTGGGGCGGACGGGGAGCTGTTTTTT
TRBJ1-1,-,-,TRBV20-1,CSARDRPLMGTEAFF,TGCAGTGCTAGAGACAGGCCTTTAATGGGCACTGAAGCTTTCTTT
TRBJ2-2,-,TRBD2,TRBV6-5,CASSTRDSGRTGELFF,TGTGCCAGCAGTACTCGAGATAGCGGGAGGACCGGGGAGCTGTTTTTT
TRBJ2-1,few,TRBD2,TRBV18,CASSPQLAGGDEQFF,TGTGCCAGCTCACCTCAACTAGCGGGAGGGGATGAGCAGTTCTTC
TRBJ2-7,few,-,TRBV7-6,CASSLAPPPTYEQYF,TGTGCCAGCAGCTTAGCCCCGCCCCCGACCTACGAGCAGTACTTC